The 2 T cell receptor beta chains presented below share a single source sample, sequenced in a study of patients and donors after allogeneic stem cell transplantation. TCRdb called the RT-PCR reads again in MiXCR, with one record for every CDR3 protein. The table shows 150,000 to 200,000 distinct CDR3 sequences, with roughly 30% occurring only once. Sequenced material: blood, either unsorted or a sorted T cell fraction (not recorded which). The origin of the receptors is a human donor who was either an allogeneic HSCT recipient or a stem cell or donor lymphocyte infusion donor (not recorded which). It is not recorded whose cells these are; they may come from a transplant donor.

The CDR3 reads CASSLVTSGTDTQYF. The CDR3 DNA reads as TGTGCCAGCAGCTTAGTTACTAGCGGCACAGATACGCAGTATTTT. This chain uses TRBV7-2 with TRBJ2-3, with 7 bases fitting TRBD2. Trimming at V came to 1 base and at J to 1 base, leaving 2 bases not matched to a gene. This CDR3 region has 15 residues. The germline V gene has CDR1 SGHTA and CDR2 FQGNSA.

The chain carries TRBV11-2 and TRBJ2-7; 7 bases fit TRBD1. Unmatched junction bases numbered 11, after V lost 5 bases and J lost 7 bases. The CDR3 has 14 amino acids. Germline values: CDR1 SGHAT, CDR2 FQNNGV. The CDR3 is CASSPPTGTEEQYF. The CDR3, as DNA: TGTGCCAGCAGCCCTCCGACAGGGACGGAAGAGCAGTACTTC. The full variable domain, its missing parts supplied by reference TRBV11-2 and TRBJ2-7, is EAGVAQSPRYKIIEKRQSVAFWCNPISGHATLYWYQQILGQGPKLLIQFQNNGVVDDSQLPKDRFSAERLKGVDSTLKIQPAKLEDSAVYLCASSPPTGTEEQYFGPGTRLTVT.